Shown below are 21 T cell receptor beta chains from a single sample sequenced in a study of blood T cells in healthy people across ages. Then a second PCR, running roughly 7 to 11 cycles, was carried out with a sample-barcoded 5' primer and a J-beta primer mix. Each CDR3 protein is one row after TCRdb ran MiXCR on the 5' RACE reads. Of roughly 730,000 distinct CDR3 sequences in the sample, roughly three fifths are singletons; the top ten hold approximately 24%. Sequencing was done on a sample of blood. The receptors were gathered from a man aged 40-49 years in good health.

The chain combines TRBV7-9 with TRBJ2-5; D is unclear. This CDR3 contains 13 residues. Germline CDR1 reads SEHNR; CDR2 reads FQNEAQ (reference sequence). V lost 3 bases to trimming and J lost 5 bases, with 10 bases between them. As DNA, the CDR3 is TGTGCCAGCAGCTTCCCAGGAGATGAGACCCAGTACTTC. Its protein product is CASSFPGDETQYF.

This clonotype has a handful of counts. This chain joins TRBV12-3 or TRBV12-4 and TRBJ2-7; D is unresolved. The end of the DNA aligns better with TRBJ2-5, so the J call may be wrong. The CDR3 contains 14 residues. The CDR3 loop reads CASSLIGPLETQYF. CDR3 nucleotides: TGTGCCAGCAGTTTGATCGGACCACTGGAGACCCAGTACTTC.

This clonotype was observed a few times. The chain employs TRBV12-3 or TRBV12-4 and TRBJ1-1, with D maybe TRBD1 (5 bases). Trimming removed 5 bases at V and 9 bases at J, with 13 bases between. The CDR3 spans 12 residues. DNA for the CDR3: TGTGCCAGCAGTCGCGACAGAGAGAAAGCTTTCTTT. Protein: CASSRDREKAFF.

The table lists this clonotype with a count of one. This chain uses TRBV2 with TRBJ1-5, with 8 bases identical to TRBD1. This CDR3 comprises 14 residues. Germline lookup yields CDR1 SNHLY and CDR2 FYNNEI. V was clipped by 6 bases and J by 7 bases; unmatched bases: 8. The CDR3 reads CASRPRGLEQPQHF. The CDR3, as DNA: TGTGCCAGCAGGCCCAGGGGGCTGGAGCAGCCCCAGCATTTT.

The chain uses TRBV3-1 and TRBJ1-4; 8 bases align to TRBD1. The germline CDR1 and CDR2 sequences are LGHDT and YNNKEL (reference sequence). CDR3 length equals 16 residues. V gave up 4 bases and J gave up 2 bases; unmatched junction bases: 6. The CDR3 DNA is TGTGCCAGCAGCCTACAGCGGACAGGGACTAATGAAAAACTGTTTTTT. It yields the protein CASSLQRTGTNEKLFF.

The genes are TRBV5-1 and TRBJ2-1, with D tentatively TRBD2 (5 bases). Germline CDR1 SGHRS, CDR2 YFSETQ. V was pared by 4 bases and J by 8 bases, with 19 bases between. This CDR3 comprises 15 residues. In DNA, the CDR3 is TGCGCCAGCAGCCCGGTTCCGGGGATCAAGGATGAGCAGTTCTTC. Translation: CASSPVPGIKDEQFF.

This clonotype was seen once. The chain couples TRBV20-1 to TRBJ1-2; D is uncertain. The V gene lost 2 bases and the J gene lost 8 bases, with 21 bases spanning the gap. This CDR3 comprises 15 residues. Germline CDR1 DFQATT, CDR2 SNEGSKA (reference sequence). This CDR3 is CSARNNGLRAGGYTF. The DNA of the CDR3 is TGCAGTGCTAGAAACAATGGGTTAAGGGCGGGCGGCTACACCTTC.

The J gene is TRBJ2-3, the V gene TRBV9; TRBD1 is a possible D gene (6 bases). Germline assignment: CDR1 SGDLS and CDR2 YYNGEE. V was cut by 0 bases and J by 0 bases, with 14 bases left in between. The CDR3 contains 17 residues. The CDR3 nucleotides read TGTGCCAGCAGCGTAGGAGGGGGAACAGGGAGCACAGATACGCAGTATTTT. Translated: CASSVGGGTGSTDTQYF.

This clonotype occurred a few times. The chain carries TRBV4-3 and TRBJ2-7, with 15 bases matching TRBD2. The CDR3 covers 18 residues. V gave up 1 base and J gave up 4 bases; unmatched junction bases: 8. Germline V lookup: CDR1 LGHNA, CDR2 YSLEER. The CDR3 region is CASSQALGTSGRKYEQYF. The CDR3 DNA is TGCGCCAGCAGCCAAGCCCTCGGGACTAGCGGGAGGAAATACGAGCAGTACTTC.

The CDR3 coding sequence is TGTGCCAGCAGCTTTATCCCTGGGGACTCTGGGGCCAACGTCCTGACTTTC. This codes for CASSFIPGDSGANVLTF. This chain connects TRBV5-5 to TRBJ2-6; the D is unclear. V was shortened by 2 bases and J by 0 bases, with 12 bases between the two germline ends. Germline V CDR1 and CDR2: SGHKS, YYEKEE (reference sequence). The CDR3 contains 17 residues. The full variable domain, in which reference TRBV5-5 and TRBJ2-6 provide the parts outside the CDR3, is DAGVTQSPTHLIKTRGQQVTLRCSPISGHKSVSWYQQVLGQGPQFIFQYYEKEERGRGNFPDRFSARQFPNYSSELNVNALLLGDSALYLCASSFIPGDSGANVLTFGAGSRLTVL.

This clonotype was recorded at least ten times. This chain joins TRBV28 and TRBJ2-5, with a tentative D call TRBD2 (5 bases). Per germline, CDR1 MDHEN and CDR2 SYDVKM. This CDR3 has 13 residues. V shed 2 bases and J shed 6 bases, with 10 bases lying between them. The CDR3 sequence: CASSLGVGKTQYF. The CDR3, as DNA: TGTGCCAGCAGTTTAGGAGTCGGGAAGACCCAGTACTTC.

This clonotype occurred once. CDR3 amino acids: CASRWGINEKLFF. CDR3 DNA: TGTGCCAGCAGGTGGGGGATTAATGAAAAACTGTTTTTT. This chain uses TRBV28 with TRBJ1-4; tentative D call: TRBD1 (5 bases). The V and J ends lost 6 bases and 4 bases respectively, with 9 bases between them. The germline gives CDR1 MDHEN, CDR2 SYDVKM. The CDR3 consists of 13 residues.

V gene TRBV6-6 combines with J gene TRBJ2-1, with a tentative D call TRBD1 (7 bases). V lost 5 bases and J 6 bases, leaving 17 bases between the germline ends. Germline V lookup: CDR1 MNHNY, CDR2 SVGAGI (reference sequence). This CDR3 has 15 amino acids. In nucleotides, the CDR3 is TGTGCCAGCAGTCCCCCAGGGGGGAGAACCAATGAGCAGTTCTTC. Its translation: CASSPPGGRTNEQFF.

This clonotype was seen only a few times. This sequence joins TRBV24-1 and TRBJ2-7, with TRBD1 matching 9 bases. CDR1 and CDR2 (germline): KGHDR, SFDVKD. This CDR3 region has 15 residues. V was clipped by 4 bases and J by 1 base; unmatched bases: 4. CDR3 region: CATSETGTGSYEQYF. As DNA, the CDR3 is TGTGCCACCAGTGAGACCGGGACAGGGTCCTACGAGCAGTACTTC.

The chain employs TRBV20-1 and TRBJ2-7, with 10 nucleotides matching TRBD2. Germline values: CDR1 DFQATT, CDR2 SNEGSKA (reference sequence). The CDR3 loop spans 15 amino acids. With V trimmed by 2 bases and J by 7 bases, 11 bases remained unmatched. DNA of the CDR3: TGCAGTGCTAGAACTAAGCGGGAGGGGCCTAATGAGCAGTACTTC. Translating it yields CSARTKREGPNEQYF.

The gene calls are TRBV12-3 or TRBV12-4 and TRBJ2-1; 11 bases align to TRBD1. The ends lost 3 bases at V and 4 bases at J; junction bases unmatched: 17. This CDR3 is 20 amino acids long. CDR3 nucleotide sequence: TGTGCCAGCAGTTTCCCACCGGGACAGGGGGGTTCCCCTGGGTACAATGAGCAGTTCTTC. Protein: CASSFPPGQGGSPGYNEQFF.

The rearrangement links TRBV20-1 to TRBJ2-5; 15 bases are a match to TRBD2. Losses at the gene ends were 6 bases for V and 0 bases for J; bases not matched to a gene: 8. Germline loops: CDR1 DFQATT, CDR2 SNEGSKA (reference sequence). This CDR3 region has 17 residues. The CDR3 is CSAPGLAGGRYQETQYF. The CDR3 DNA reads as TGCAGTGCCCCTGGACTAGCGGGAGGGAGGTACCAAGAGACCCAGTACTTC.

The chain couples TRBV29-1 to TRBJ2-7; perhaps TRBD2 as D (5 bases). Germline V CDR1 and CDR2: SQVTM, ANQGSEA. With 1 base removed from V and 2 bases from J, the gap between germline ends came to 9 bases. This CDR3 contains 13 residues. CDR3 region: CSVEGENPYEQYF. The CDR3 DNA follows: TGCAGCGTTGAAGGGGAGAACCCCTACGAGCAGTACTTC.

The V call is TRBV30, the J call TRBJ1-2; no firm D call. The CDR3 is made up of 12 amino acids. V shed 1 base and J shed 7 bases, with 10 bases lying between them. In germline, CDR1 is GTSNPN, CDR2 SVGIG (reference sequence). The CDR3 DNA sequence: TGTGCCTGGAGTGATTGGGCAGTTGGCTACACCTTC. Translated, it gives CAWSDWAVGYTF. Based on the CDR3 plus reference TRBV30 and TRBJ1-2, the full variable domain is SQTIHQWPATLVQPVGSPLSLECTVEGTSNPNLYWYRQAAGRGLQLLFYSVGIGQISSEVPQNLSASRPQDRQFILSSKKLLLSDSGFYLCAWSDWAVGYTFGSGTRLTVV.

This chain links TRBV27 with TRBJ1-2; 7 nucleotides agree with TRBD1. The V gene end was trimmed by 2 bases and the J gene end by 6 bases; junction bases not matched to a gene: 6. The germline gives CDR1 MNHEY, CDR2 SMNVEV (reference sequence). This CDR3 spans 14 amino acids. The CDR3 nucleotides read TGTGCCAGCAGTTTAAACAGGGGAAATGATGGCTACACCTTC. Residues: CASSLNRGNDGYTF.

The V gene is TRBV7-9, the J gene TRBJ2-1; 11 bases match TRBD1. J gave up 10 bases and V 0 bases, and 17 bases lay outside the gene matches. CDR3 length: 19 residues. Germline loops: CDR1 SEHNR, CDR2 FQNEAQ (reference sequence). The CDR3 DNA reads TGTGCCAGCAGCTTAGCCCTTTGGATTGCGGGACAGGGGGTTTGGGAGCAGTTCTTC. Its protein is CASSLALWIAGQGVWEQFF.